Shown below are 20 T cell receptor beta chains from a single sample sequenced in a study of blood T cells in healthy people across ages (dated by TCRdb to the mid-2010s). The protocol used for the library was 5' RACE. Sequencing used an Illumina HiSeq 2500. A second PCR of about 7 to 12 cycles was run with a J-beta primer mix and a sample-barcoded 5' primer. TCRdb ran its own pipeline on the public reads, namely fastp trimming at Q25 and MiXCR clone calling, and kept in-frame beta chains. Duplicate CDR3 protein sequences are folded into a single record with the most common DNA and genes. Present in this sample are roughly 1,800,000 distinct CDR3 sequences, 49% of which were seen just once. The ten top clones hold around 2.1% of the sample. Sequences were obtained from blood. These TCRs come from a woman aged 40 to 55 in good health.

The count of this clonotype is one. CDR3 in DNA: TGTGCCAGCACCCTCGCCACGACACTTAACTATGGCTACACCTTC. Translated, it gives CASTLATTLNYGYTF. The chain uses TRBV28 and TRBJ1-2; no firm D call. The V gene lost 7 bases and the J gene lost 1 base, with 16 bases spanning the gap. CDR1 and CDR2 (germline): MDHEN, SYDVKM. The CDR3 is 15 residues long.

The chain couples TRBV15 to TRBJ2-4; a weak D match, TRBD2 (6 bases). TRBJ2-5 explains the end of the DNA better; the J call may be wrong. The CDR3 has 15 amino acids. Germline CDR1 LNHNV, CDR2 YYDKDF (reference sequence). In DNA, the CDR3 is TGTGCCACCAGCAGAGATCTCCCTCTGGGAGGGACCCAGTACTTC. Translating gives CATSRDLPLGGTQYF.

CDR3 bases: TGTGCCAGCAGCCAATGGACAGGGAAGACTGAAGCTTTCTTT. Translating it yields CASSQWTGKTEAFF. The rearrangement joins TRBV3-1 to TRBJ1-1, with 8 bases identical to TRBD1. V shed 2 bases and J 5 bases; nucleotides not matched to a gene: 4. Germline-derived CDR1 and CDR2 are LGHDT and YNNKEL (reference sequence). The CDR3 has 14 amino acids. The whole variable domain, remainder taken from reference TRBV3-1 and TRBJ1-1, is DTAVSQTPKYLVTQMGNDKSIKCEQNLGHDTMYWYKQDSKKFLKIMFSYNNKELIINETVPNRFSPKSPDKAHLNLHINSLELGDSAVYFCASSQWTGKTEAFFGQGTRLTVV.

This clonotype was seen more than once but under ten times. The chain combines TRBV20-1 with TRBJ2-4, with D maybe TRBD2 (6 bases). V shed 0 bases and J shed 6 bases, with 21 bases lying between them. This CDR3 has 17 amino acids. CDR1 is DFQATT and CDR2 is SNEGSKA in the germline V gene (reference sequence). CDR3 region: CSAREPPGRRKGNIQYF. CDR3 nucleotide sequence: TGCAGTGCTAGAGAACCCCCAGGGAGGCGCAAGGGAAACATTCAGTACTTC.

This sequence joins TRBV6-2 or TRBV6-3 and TRBJ2-7; no firm D call. Germline CDR1 MNHEY, CDR2 SVGEGT. The V and J ends lost 0 bases and 3 bases respectively, with 9 bases between them. The CDR3 is 14 residues long. As DNA, the CDR3 is TGTGCCAGCAGTTACTCGATTTCTATCTACGAGCAGTACTTC. It is translated as CASSYSISIYEQYF.

This chain connects TRBV5-1 to TRBJ2-5; D uncertain. V lost 4 bases and J 1 base, leaving 17 bases between the germline ends. Germline V lookup: CDR1 SGHRS, CDR2 YFSETQ. The CDR3 runs to 16 residues. The CDR3 spells CASSPVSAVPQETQYF. The CDR3 nucleotides are TGCGCCAGCAGCCCGGTGTCAGCCGTGCCCCAAGAGACCCAGTACTTC. The full variable domain, completed using reference TRBV5-1 and TRBJ2-5, is KAGVTQTPRYLIKTRGQQVTLSCSPISGHRSVSWYQQTPGQGLQFLFEYFSETQRNKGNFPGRFSGRQFSNSRSEMNVSTLELGDSALYLCASSPVSAVPQETQYFGPGTRLLVL.

This chain's CDR3 is CASSADGGQETQYF. The CDR3 DNA sequence: TGTGCCAGCAGCGCAGATGGGGGCCAAGAGACCCAGTACTTC. The V call is TRBV13, the J call TRBJ2-5; D could derive from TRBD1 or TRBD2 (5 bases each). Trimming took off 5 bases at V and 1 base at J, with 11 bases between the two ends. Germline CDR1 and CDR2: PRHDT and FYEKMQ (reference sequence). This CDR3 spans 14 amino acids. Full variable domain (missing parts from reference TRBV13 and TRBJ2-5): AAGVIQSPRHLIKEKRETATLKCYPIPRHDTVYWYQQGPGQDPQFLISFYEKMQSDKGSIPDRFSAQQFSDYHSELNMSSLELGDSALYFCASSADGGQETQYFGPGTRLLVL.

This clonotype was counted a few times. The J gene is TRBJ2-7, the V gene TRBV7-8, with D unresolved. Trimming took 5 bases from V and 4 from J, leaving 12 bases between them. Germline CDR1 and CDR2: SGHVS and FQNEAQ. This CDR3 has 13 residues. Here the CDR3 DNA reads TGTGCCAGCAGCCCTGAGACCGAGTACGAGCAGTACTTC. As protein: CASSPETEYEQYF.

The rearrangement uses TRBV19 and TRBJ2-7, with TRBD1 matching over 8 bases. The end of the DNA fits TRBJ2-4 better, so the J call may be wrong. The length of the CDR3 is 16 residues. The germline CDR1 and CDR2 sequences are LNHDA and SQIVND (reference sequence). The CDR3 nucleotides read TGTGCCAGTAGTATAGGGCAGGGGGCAACCAAAAACATTCAGTACTTC. Translating it yields CASSIGQGATKNIQYF.

This chain uses TRBV28 with TRBJ2-3; D is ambiguous. V was pared by 6 bases and J by 9 bases, with 13 bases between. This CDR3 region has 12 residues. Germline V gene data show CDR1 as MDHEN and CDR2 as SYDVKM. This CDR3 reads CASRGLMGTQYF. CDR3 bases: TGTGCCAGCAGAGGTTTAATGGGCACGCAGTATTTT.

This clonotype was counted between two and nine times. This chain joins TRBV5-1 and TRBJ2-3; 15 positions agree with TRBD2. With V trimmed by 3 bases and J by 4 bases, 6 bases remained unmatched. This CDR3 is 17 amino acids long. CDR1 and CDR2 from the germline V gene are SGHRS and YFSETQ. DNA for the CDR3: TGCGCCAGCAGCTGGGGGACTAGCGGGGGGTCGTCAGATACGCAGTATTTT. It translates to CASSWGTSGGSSDTQYF.

This clonotype has a handful of counts. The chain employs TRBV28 and TRBJ1-2; the D is unclear. CDR3 size: 13 residues. Germline CDR1 and CDR2: MDHEN and SYDVKM. V was clipped by 5 bases and J by 5 bases, with 12 bases between them. The CDR3 loop is CASSADRSYGYTF. The DNA of the CDR3 is TGTGCCAGCAGTGCCGACCGCTCGTATGGCTACACCTTC.

This clonotype is a singleton in its sample. This rearrangement joins TRBV20-1 to TRBJ2-5, with 9 bases that match TRBD2. CDR3 size: 14 residues. After removal of 7 bases from V and 5 bases from J, the junction contained 11 bases not matched to a gene. From germline, CDR1 is DFQATT and CDR2 SNEGSKA (reference sequence). CDR3 coding DNA: TGCAGTGTGGGTAGCGGGGGCCCCGGGGAGACCCAGTACTTC. As protein: CSVGSGGPGETQYF.

Points on this clonotype: A much bigger clone sits one base away, suggesting this may be a read error. Here the CDR3 omits its conserved ending phenylalanine or tryptophan, so a read error is the likely source. V gene TRBV4-2 combines with J gene TRBJ1-2; a possible D gene is TRBD1 (6 bases). From germline, CDR1 is LGHNA and CDR2 YNFKEQ. The CDR3 is made up of 15 amino acids. Trimming removed 0 bases at V and 5 bases at J, with 13 bases between. The CDR3 DNA sequence: TGTGCCAGCAGCCAAGAGGGACCAGGGGAATATGGCTACACCTCC. Its translation is CASSQEGPGEYGYTS.

This clonotype was found once. The chain is built from TRBV4-1 and TRBJ2-1; D might be TRBD1 (6 bases). Matching the DNA end better, TRBJ2-7 makes the J call doubtful. Germline V gene lookup returns CDR1 MGHRA and CDR2 YSYEKL. This CDR3 is built from 19 residues. CDR3 loop: CASRRTESLPGLPICEQYF. CDR3 coding DNA: TGCGCCAGCAGAAGGACAGAGTCCTTACCGGGTTTACCTATCTGCGAGCAGTACTTC.

The J gene is TRBJ2-1, the V gene TRBV21-1; the D segment call TRBD1 is taken from the table without a DNA check. TRBV21-1 has pseudogene status. The CDR3 loop spans 16 amino acids. As DNA, the CDR3 is TGTGCCAGCAGCAAAGATGGACAGGGGTTCGGCAATGAGCAGTTCTTC. Protein sequence: CASSKDGQGFGNEQFF.

In its sample, this clonotype was seen a few times. CDR3 sequence: CASSQDALVYEQYF. In DNA, the CDR3 is TGCGCCAGCAGCCAAGATGCCTTGGTCTACGAGCAGTACTTC. The chain employs TRBV4-3 and TRBJ2-7; D remains ambiguous. The CDR3 length is 14 residues. Germline CDR1 and CDR2: LGHNA and YSLEER. Deletions cut 0 bases from V and 3 bases from J, with 9 bases between.

V gene TRBV12-3 or TRBV12-4 combines with J gene TRBJ2-5, with 10 bases that match TRBD1. J lost 1 base, V lost 5 bases, and 4 bases had no gene match. CDR3 length: 15 amino acids. The CDR3 loop is CASSRWDRGQETQYF. In DNA form, the CDR3 reads TGTGCCAGCAGTCGATGGGACAGGGGCCAAGAGACCCAGTACTTC.

The V gene is TRBV5-1, the J gene TRBJ2-1, with D unresolved. Germline-derived CDR1 and CDR2 are SGHRS and YFSETQ. The CDR3 is 15 residues long. V was clipped by 3 bases and J by 0 bases, with 10 bases between them. This chain's CDR3 is CASSSPTYSYNEQFF. The CDR3 coding sequence is TGCGCCAGCAGCTCTCCTACCTACTCCTACAATGAGCAGTTCTTC.

In this sample, this clonotype turned up a few times. This sequence joins TRBV27 and TRBJ2-7; D remains unclear. Trimming removed 4 bases from V and 11 bases from J, with 18 bases in between. This CDR3 has 13 amino acids. CDR1 and CDR2 from the germline V gene are MNHEY and SMNVEV (reference sequence). The CDR3 DNA reads TGTGCCAGCAGTTCAAGTTACCGACTTTCGAAGTACTTC. Residues: CASSSSYRLSKYF.